The 26 T cell receptor beta chains below come from one sample, sequenced in a study of T cell responses to AZD1222 COVID-19 vaccine. Only in-frame clones appear in the TCRdb table, and some are missing; sequencing was by immunoSEQ multiplex PCR. The sample comprises 90,000 to 120,000 clones, over 90% of which are singletons, and around 5% rests with the top ten. The specimen was peripheral blood, collected on day 0 of AZD1222 vaccination. Receptor source: an adult in good health.

The rearrangement joins TRBV9 to TRBJ2-5; TRBD1 aligns across 7 bases. The CDR3 covers 15 residues. Germline V gives CDR1 SGDLS, CDR2 YYNGEE. V lost 5 bases and J lost 2; bases outside the gene matches: 9. The CDR3 region is CASSEGAMGQETQYF. The DNA for the CDR3 is TGTGCCAGCAGTGAGGGGGCAATGGGGCAAGAGACCCAGTACTTC.

The chain couples TRBV28 to TRBJ2-1; 14 positions agree with TRBD2. The CDR3 is 15 amino acids. V trimming: 2 bases; J trimming: 6 bases; junction bases outside the gene matches: 0. Germline lookup yields CDR1 MDHEN and CDR2 SYDVKM. The CDR3 nucleotides read TGTGCCAGCAGTTTAGGACTAGCGGGAGGCAATGAGCAGTTCTTC. It yields the protein CASSLGLAGGNEQFF.

This sequence joins TRBV13 and TRBJ2-6; D gene uncertain. Germline-derived CDR1 and CDR2 are PRHDT and FYEKMQ (reference sequence). This CDR3 is built from 13 residues. V gave up 1 base and J gave up 2 bases, with 0 bases separating them. The CDR3 reads CASSLAGANVLTF. CDR3 in DNA: TGTGCCAGCAGCTTAGCTGGGGCCAACGTCCTGACTTTC.

The chain carries TRBV9 and TRBJ1-2, with 9 bases aligning to TRBD1. Germline values: CDR1 SGDLS, CDR2 YYNGEE. Unmatched junction bases numbered 7, after V lost 0 bases and J lost 4 bases. This CDR3 comprises 16 residues. The CDR3 region is CASSVAPTGGSYGYTF. The CDR3 bases are TGTGCCAGCAGCGTAGCCCCGACAGGGGGGAGCTATGGCTACACCTTC.

The V call is TRBV6-6, the J call TRBJ1-1; TRBD1 agrees at 9 bases. Germline values: CDR1 MNHNY, CDR2 SVGAGI (reference sequence). CDR3 size: 15 residues. Trimming at V came to 7 bases and at J to 2 bases, leaving 8 bases not matched to a gene. CDR3 DNA sequence: TGTGCCAGCACCCTCCGGGACAGGGACAACACTGAAGCTTTCTTT. Translation gives CASTLRDRDNTEAFF.

The chain couples TRBV5-1 to TRBJ2-5; 11 positions match TRBD2. The germline CDR1 and CDR2 sequences are SGHRS and YFSETQ. The CDR3 covers 15 residues. The ends lost 4 bases at V and 3 bases at J; junction bases unmatched: 5. The CDR3 DNA reads TGCGCCAGCAGCCGCCTAGCGGGAGGAAAAGAGACCCAGTACTTC. Amino acids: CASSRLAGGKETQYF.

The gene calls are TRBV9 and TRBJ2-1; 8 bases line up with TRBD2. V was clipped by 4 bases and J by 0 bases; unmatched bases: 6. The length of the CDR3 is 16 residues. Per germline, CDR1 SGDLS and CDR2 YYNGEE. The CDR3 coding sequence is TGTGCCAGCAGCCCGTTAAGCGGGAGCTCCTACAATGAGCAGTTCTTC. It translates to CASSPLSGSSYNEQFF.

The chain has TRBV11-2 and TRBJ1-6, with a tentative D call TRBD1 (5 bases). V shed 1 base and J shed 14 bases, with 21 bases lying between them. CDR3 length: 16 amino acids. Germline V gives CDR1 SGHAT, CDR2 FQNNGV. CDR3 nucleotide sequence: TGTGCCAGCAGCTTAGGGCGGGGCCGGGGAGGCGTAACCCTCCACTTT. Its translation is CASSLGRGRGGVTLHF.

The V call is TRBV6-5, the J call TRBJ1-5, with TRBD1 as a possible D gene (5 bases). Trimming left V 3 bases short and J 9 bases short, with 15 bases between. Per germline, CDR1 MNHEY and CDR2 SVGAGI. The CDR3 consists of 14 residues. CDR3 amino acids: CASSYTQGKVPQHF. DNA for the CDR3: TGTGCCAGCAGTTATACGCAGGGTAAAGTGCCCCAGCATTTT.

This clone was detected once. This CDR3 is CATSDFTIAGGNTGELFF. CDR3 sequence (DNA): TGTGCCACCAGTGATTTTACTATAGCGGGGGGAAACACCGGGGAGCTGTTTTTT. The chain couples TRBV24-1 to TRBJ2-2; TRBD2 aligns across 10 bases. With V trimmed by 1 base and J by 2 bases, 6 bases remained unmatched. CDR1 is KGHDR and CDR2 is SFDVKD in the germline V gene. The CDR3 has 18 residues.

J is TRBJ2-5 and V is TRBV29-1; D possibly corresponds to TRBD1 (5 bases). Deletions cut 2 bases from V and 4 bases from J, with 8 bases between. The CDR3 is made up of 12 amino acids. CDR1 and CDR2 (germline): SQVTM, ANQGSEA. The CDR3 nucleotides are TGCAGCGTTGAACAGGGAATAGAGACCCAGTACTTC. Translated, it gives CSVEQGIETQYF.

The chain carries TRBV11-2 and TRBJ2-1; the D gene is possibly TRBD1 (5 bases). The ends were cut back, 2 bases at V and 8 bases at J, with 16 bases in the middle. Germline V gene sequence: CDR1 SGHAT, CDR2 FQNNGV. This CDR3 contains 15 residues. The chain's CDR3 is CASSLFVAGLDEQFF. CDR3 in DNA: TGTGCCAGCAGCTTATTCGTGGCAGGGCTGGATGAGCAGTTCTTC.

The chain is built from TRBV6-5 and TRBJ2-2; a possible D gene is TRBD2 (6 bases). CDR3 length equals 13 residues. Looked up from germline, CDR1 is MNHEY and CDR2 is SVGAGI. Trimming took 6 bases from V and 6 from J, leaving 11 bases between them. CDR3 sequence (DNA): TGTGCCAGCAGAAGGTCGGGGGCCGGGGAGCTGTTTTTT. It is translated as CASRRSGAGELFF.

The J gene is TRBJ1-2, the V gene TRBV5-8; tentatively, D is TRBD1 (5 bases). The CDR3 has 14 amino acids. Germline-derived CDR1 and CDR2 are SGHTS and YDEGEE. The V end lost 5 bases, the J end lost 4 bases, and 15 bases lay between the germline ends. In DNA, the CDR3 is TGTGCCAGCAGTAACAGGCAGCAGGGCTATGGCTACACCTTC. Its protein is CASSNRQQGYGYTF.

The chain employs TRBV5-1 and TRBJ1-1, with TRBD1 matching 9 bases. Germline trimming cut 4 bases from V and 9 bases from J; bases unmatched to any gene: 10. The CDR3 runs 14 residues. CDR1 SGHRS and CDR2 YFSETQ come from the germline V gene. The CDR3 here is CASSTTGGGEKAFF. In DNA form, the CDR3 reads TGCGCCAGCAGCACCACAGGGGGCGGAGAAAAAGCTTTCTTT.

This clone has more than one count but fewer than ten. The rearrangement uses TRBV5-1 and TRBJ1-1; D unresolved. The germline gives CDR1 SGHRS, CDR2 YFSETQ. V lost 7 bases, J lost 1 base, and 11 bases lay in between. The CDR3 totals 13 residues. Written as DNA, the CDR3 is TGCGCCAGCTACTTCAACCCGAACACTGAAGCTTTCTTT. Its protein is CASYFNPNTEAFF.

This clone was seen only once. This chain joins TRBV7-2 and TRBJ2-1; TRBD1 or TRBD2 may be the D gene (5 bases each). The V end lost 1 base, the J end lost 4 bases, and 8 bases lay between the germline ends. Germline CDR1 reads SGHTA; CDR2 reads FQGNSA. CDR3 size: 14 residues. CDR3 nucleotide sequence: TGTGCCAGCAGCTTAGTGGGGACGTACAATGAGCAGTTCTTC. Residues: CASSLVGTYNEQFF.

This chain uses TRBV3-1 (or the pseudogene TRBV3-2) with TRBJ2-2; 7 bases are shared with TRBD2. The J segment lost 1 base and the V segment lost 4 bases, leaving 6 bases of the junction unmatched. The germline gives CDR1 LGHDT, CDR2 YNNKEL (reference sequence). This CDR3 has 16 residues. The CDR3 coding sequence is TGTGCCAGCAGCCCTACTAGCGACCAGAACACCGGGGAGCTGTTTTTT. Translated: CASSPTSDQNTGELFF.

The chain combines TRBV5-1 with TRBJ2-5; 7 bases fit TRBD1. The CDR3 extends over 15 amino acids. V dropped 4 bases and J dropped 5; count of bases not matched to a gene: 11. Germline lookup yields CDR1 SGHRS and CDR2 YFSETQ. This CDR3 is CASSRYWQGEETQYF. CDR3 nucleotide sequence: TGCGCCAGCAGCCGTTATTGGCAGGGGGAGGAGACCCAGTACTTC.

The chain couples TRBV19 to TRBJ2-3, with 9 bases matching TRBD1. The CDR3 loop spans 13 amino acids. J lost 7 bases, V lost 10 bases, and 9 bases had no gene match. Germline lookup yields CDR1 LNHDA and CDR2 SQIVND (reference sequence). CDR3 protein: CATRGQGGNTQYF. The CDR3 DNA reads as TGTGCCACCAGGGGACAGGGTGGAAATACGCAGTATTTT. Variable domain in full (rest from reference TRBV19 and TRBJ2-3): DGGITQSPKYLFRKEGQNVTLSCEQNLNHDAMYWYRQDPGQGLRLIYYSQIVNDFQKGDIAEGYSVSREKKESFPLTVTSAQKNPTAFYLCATRGQGGNTQYFGPGTRLTVL.

The chain carries TRBV4-2 and TRBJ2-7; D is uncertain. Looked up from germline, CDR1 is LGHNA and CDR2 is YNFKEQ. The CDR3 covers 15 residues. Trimming took 1 base from V and 2 from J, leaving 12 bases between them. CDR3 coding DNA: TGTGCCAGCAGCCAAGTTCGGGTTCCTACCTACGAGCAGTACTTC. Translating gives CASSQVRVPTYEQYF.

The CDR3 DNA reads TGTGCCAGCAGTGTGAACCCAGGGAACTATGGCTACACCTTC. Its protein is CASSVNPGNYGYTF. The chain is built from TRBV2 and TRBJ1-2; D might be TRBD1 (5 bases). Between the trimmed V and J ends, which lost 4 bases and 2 bases, there was a span of 11 bases. The V gene's germline CDR1 is SNHLY and CDR2 FYNNEI. The CDR3 runs 14 residues.

The chain recombines TRBV11-1 with TRBJ2-5; tentative D call: TRBD2 (6 bases). This CDR3 is built from 14 residues. Germline CDR1 and CDR2: SGHAT and FQDESV (reference sequence). The germline V and J ends were trimmed by 4 bases and 2 bases, with 11 bases remaining between them. DNA of the CDR3: TGTGCCAGCAGCTCGGGGGTGGGGCAAGAGACCCAGTACTTC. This gives the protein CASSSGVGQETQYF.

This sequence joins TRBV9 and TRBJ1-4, with a possible D match to TRBD1 (5 bases). The CDR3 extends over 14 amino acids. Trimming shortened V by 4 bases and J by 10 bases, and 17 bases separated the two germline ends. Germline assignment: CDR1 SGDLS and CDR2 YYNGEE. DNA for the CDR3: TGTGCCAGCAGCTTCGACAGCGAGGGCGGAAAACTGTTTTTT. It encodes CASSFDSEGGKLFF.

The chain uses TRBV7-6 and TRBJ1-5; no firm D call. Trimming took 4 bases from V and 7 from J, leaving 11 bases between them. The CDR3 spans 13 residues. Germline CDR1 and CDR2: SGHVS and FNYEAQ. The chain's CDR3 is CASSYSRGQPQHF. As DNA, the CDR3 is TGTGCCAGCAGCTACAGTCGGGGACAGCCCCAGCATTTT. The whole variable domain, remainder taken from reference TRBV7-6 and TRBJ1-5, is GAGVSQSPRYKVTKRGQDVALRCDPISGHVSLYWYRQALGQGPEFLTYFNYEAQQDKSGLPNDRFSAERPEGSISTLTIQRTEQRDSAMYRCASSYSRGQPQHFGDGTRLSIL.

The chain couples TRBV7-2 to TRBJ2-7; possible D gene TRBD2, 6 bases. Germline V gene lookup returns CDR1 SGHTA and CDR2 FQGNSA. V lost 11 bases, J lost 5 bases, and 13 bases lay in between. The CDR3 is 11 amino acids. CDR3 loop: CASGSAHEQYF. CDR3 bases: TGTGCCTCCGGGAGTGCCCACGAGCAGTACTTC.